This T cell receptor (beta chain) was identified during a study of blood T cell repertoires in COVID-19. This CDR3 is built from 12 residues. The germline V gene has CDR1 SEHNR and CDR2 FQNEAQ (reference sequence). The V end lost 5 bases, the J end lost 5 bases, and 9 bases lay between the germline ends. Assay: immunoSEQ multiplex PCR; the TCRdb copy retains only in-frame clones and omits some. Of approximately 400,000 clones listed, more than 75% are singletons. This chain links TRBV7-9 with TRBJ1-2; D ambiguous. The specimen sequenced was PBMCs or T cells enriched from blood (not recorded which). This TCR was sampled from a woman under 30 who had recovered from COVID-19. The CDR3 region has the DNA TGTGCCAGCAGCAAGGGAGAATATGGCTACACCTTC. Translating gives CASSKGEYGYTF.